The 27 T cell receptor beta chains presented below share a single source sample, sequenced in a study of neurological immune-mediated disorders. TCRdb reprocessed the 5' RACE reads with MiXCR, giving one entry per CDR3 protein. The table shows some 22,000 distinct CDR3 sequences, with approximately 15% occurring only once. The sample taken for sequencing was CD8+ T cells from blood. All receptors come from a woman under 30 with multiple sclerosis.

This clonotype was seen at least ten times. This chain joins TRBV6-1 and TRBJ1-5; 8 bases line up with TRBD1. Germline loops: CDR1 MNHNS, CDR2 SASEGT. Losses at the gene ends were 6 bases for V and 6 bases for J; bases not matched to a gene: 4. CDR3 length: 13 amino acids. The CDR3 nucleotides read TGTGCCAGCAGCGGCAGGGGGCCTCAGCCCCAGCATTTT. The encoded protein is CASSGRGPQPQHF.

The chain's CDR3 is CSAILSGRLNNEQFF. For the CDR3, the DNA is TGCAGTGCTATCCTTAGCGGGAGGCTAAACAATGAGCAGTTCTTC. This chain connects TRBV20-1 to TRBJ2-1; 10 bases fit TRBD2. J lost 5 bases, V lost 4 bases, and 8 bases had no gene match. Germline V CDR1 and CDR2: DFQATT, SNEGSKA (reference sequence). This CDR3 comprises 15 residues.

The table lists this clonotype with many counts. This chain links TRBV15 with TRBJ1-1; maybe TRBD1 (5 bases). Trimming took 0 bases from V and 5 from J, leaving 13 bases between them. The length of the CDR3 is 15 residues. The germline gives CDR1 LNHNV, CDR2 YYDKDF (reference sequence). The CDR3 spells CATSRETGRGTEAFF. For the CDR3, the DNA is TGTGCCACCAGCAGAGAAACCGGACGGGGGACTGAAGCTTTCTTT.

Ten or more counts support this clonotype. V usage is TRBV10-3 and J usage is TRBJ1-5; maybe TRBD1 (6 bases). The CDR3 is 17 amino acids. V gave up 2 bases and J gave up 5 bases, with 19 bases separating them. The germline gives CDR1 ENHRY, CDR2 SYGVKD. The CDR3 nucleotides read TGTGCCATCAGTGAGCCAACGGGCAGGGGTGATGATCAGCCCCAGCATTTT. This translates into CAISEPTGRGDDQPQHF.

This clonotype was counted many times. The chain combines TRBV20-1 with TRBJ2-1; 10 bases match TRBD2. This CDR3 is 12 amino acids long. Germline V gene sequence: CDR1 DFQATT, CDR2 SNEGSKA (reference sequence). The V gene end was trimmed by 3 bases and the J gene end by 8 bases; junction bases not matched to a gene: 1. The CDR3 loop is CSASGTSDEQFF. The CDR3 DNA reads TGCAGTGCTAGCGGGACTAGCGATGAGCAGTTCTTC.

The chain couples TRBV6-5 to TRBJ1-6; D is ambiguous. CDR1 MNHEY and CDR2 SVGAGI come from the germline V gene. Trimming removed 1 base at V and 2 bases at J, with 9 bases between. The CDR3 length is 16 residues. The CDR3 nucleotides are TGTGCCAGCAGTTACTGGGGTACCACCTATAATTCACCCCTCCACTTT. This sequence encodes CASSYWGTTYNSPLHF.

This clonotype has a count of ten or more. The genes are TRBV27 and TRBJ2-3; D is uncertain. This CDR3 is 12 amino acids long. Looked up from germline, CDR1 is MNHEY and CDR2 is SMNVEV (reference sequence). Trimming removed 3 bases at V and 2 bases at J, with 3 bases between. CDR3 protein: CASSFSTDTQYF. As DNA, the CDR3 is TGTGCCAGCAGTTTCTCCACAGATACGCAGTATTTT.

V and J are TRBV10-3 and TRBJ2-3; D gene ambiguous. V was shortened by 5 bases and J by 1 base, with 7 bases between the two germline ends. This CDR3 is 13 amino acids long. Germline V gene sequence: CDR1 ENHRY, CDR2 SYGVKD. The CDR3 DNA reads TGTGCCATCAGTTACCCGGGCACAGATACGCAGTATTTT. Translating gives CAISYPGTDTQYF.

This clonotype was seen repeatedly, ten times or more. The chain combines TRBV27 with TRBJ1-1; no reliable D call. Per the germline V gene, CDR1 is MNHEY and CDR2 is SMNVEV (reference sequence). Trimming removed 3 bases from V and 0 bases from J, with 11 bases in between. This CDR3 comprises 15 residues. The CDR3 reads CASSFVVRMNTEAFF. CDR3 nucleotides: TGTGCCAGCAGTTTTGTGGTTCGGATGAACACTGAAGCTTTCTTT.

There are many counts of this clonotype. The rearrangement joins TRBV27 to TRBJ2-7; D ambiguous. Deletions cut 0 bases from V and 0 bases from J, with 9 bases between. CDR1 is MNHEY, CDR2 SMNVEV, per germline (reference sequence). The CDR3 sequence is 15 residues long. The CDR3 spells CASSLSAESSYEQYV. The CDR3 DNA sequence: TGTGCCAGCAGTTTATCGGCGGAGAGCTCCTACGAGCAGTACGTC.

This chain links TRBV27 with TRBJ2-3, with 9 nucleotides matching TRBD2. CDR3 length equals 12 residues. Germline V lookup: CDR1 MNHEY, CDR2 SMNVEV (reference sequence). Unmatched junction bases numbered 9, after V lost 6 bases and J lost 14 bases. The chain's CDR3 is CASSLSGGSMYF. The CDR3 DNA is TGTGCCAGCAGCCTAAGCGGGGGGTCAATGTATTTT.

This clonotype was observed many times. This sequence joins TRBV6-2 or TRBV6-3 and TRBJ2-7; 9 bases fit TRBD1. J lost 3 bases, V lost 8 bases, and 5 bases had no gene match. Germline assignment: CDR1 MNHEY and CDR2 SVGEGT. This CDR3 is 13 amino acids long. The CDR3 coding sequence is TGTGCCAGCTGCAGACAGGGGGACTACGAGCAGTACGTC. This translates into CASCRQGDYEQYV.

This clonotype was counted a few times. This chain links TRBV4-1 with TRBJ2-1; weak D call: TRBD1 (5 bases). V shed 6 bases and J shed 2 bases, with 14 bases lying between them. CDR1 and CDR2 (germline): MGHRA, YSYEKL. The CDR3 has 15 residues. Here the CDR3 reads CASRLAQGPYNEQFF. The CDR3 DNA reads TGCGCCAGCAGACTTGCGCAGGGCCCCTACAATGAGCAGTTCTTC.

This clonotype occurred many times. The chain joins TRBV9 to TRBJ2-7; 8 bases line up with TRBD1. This CDR3 has 18 amino acids. The germline gives CDR1 SGDLS, CDR2 YYNGEE. V lost 0 bases, J lost 2 bases, and 13 bases stayed unmatched. The DNA for the CDR3 is TGTGCCAGCAGCGTAGCAGGTTCCTACGGGACAGGTCCCTACGAGCAGTACTTC. This gives the protein CASSVAGSYGTGPYEQYF.

The CDR3 loop reads CASSRNSLMNTEAFF. CDR3 nucleotides: TGCGCCAGCAGCCGGAACAGCCTAATGAACACTGAAGCTTTCTTT. The chain is built from TRBV5-1 and TRBJ1-1, with unresolved D. This CDR3 region has 15 residues. CDR1 and CDR2 from the germline V gene are SGHRS and YFSETQ. Deletions cut 4 bases from V and 0 bases from J, with 13 bases between.

This clonotype occurred many times. The chain has TRBV6-5 and TRBJ1-5; D is unresolved. Between the trimmed V and J ends, which lost 2 bases and 0 bases, there was a span of 2 bases. The CDR3 is 13 amino acids. Germline CDR1 and CDR2: MNHEY and SVGAGI. The CDR3 reads CASSYGSNQPQHF. CDR3 sequence (DNA): TGTGCCAGCAGTTACGGTAGCAATCAGCCCCAGCATTTT.

The V call is TRBV20-1, the J call TRBJ2-1; D is possibly TRBD1 (6 bases). The length of the CDR3 is 11 residues. The V end lost 6 bases, the J end lost 12 bases, and 15 bases lay between the germline ends. CDR1 DFQATT and CDR2 SNEGSKA come from the germline V gene (reference sequence). CDR3 sequence: CSAIDRLGQFF. The CDR3 coding sequence is TGCAGTGCAATTGACAGGCTGGGGCAGTTCTTC.

This clonotype was counted ten times or more. The chain joins TRBV5-1 to TRBJ2-7; D unclear. Germline assignment: CDR1 SGHRS and CDR2 YFSETQ. Trimming stripped 1 base from V and 2 bases from J, with 10 bases between. The CDR3 extends over 14 amino acids. Here the CDR3 reads CASSLYGLTYEQYV. Here the CDR3 DNA reads TGCGCCAGCAGCTTGTACGGGCTAACCTACGAGCAGTACGTC.

This clonotype is labeled medium-sized. The J gene is TRBJ1-2, the V gene TRBV9; maybe TRBD1 (6 bases). The CDR3 loop spans 15 amino acids. The germline CDR1 and CDR2 sequences are SGDLS and YYNGEE. Trimming left V 3 bases short and J 6 bases short, with 18 bases between. The chain's CDR3 is CASSALERGADGYTF. The CDR3 region has the DNA TGTGCCAGCAGCGCACTCGAACGGGGGGCAGATGGCTACACCTTC.

This clonotype was seen many times. The chain has TRBV7-6 and TRBJ2-1; 16 positions agree with TRBD2. The CDR3 is made up of 17 amino acids. Per the germline V gene, CDR1 is SGHVS and CDR2 is FNYEAQ. The ends lost 5 bases at V and 8 bases at J; junction bases unmatched: 9. The CDR3 DNA sequence: TGTGCCAGCAGCCAGGGACTAGCGGGAGGGCCTCGGGATGAGCAGTTCTTC. Translated: CASSQGLAGGPRDEQFF.

This clonotype was counted many times. V and J are TRBV25-1 and TRBJ2-2, with TRBD1 as a possible D gene (6 bases). The CDR3 is 14 residues long. V lost 5 bases and J lost 3, with 10 bases in between. The germline CDR1 and CDR2 sequences are MGHDK and SYGVNS. This CDR3 reads CASSPRGDTGELFF. The CDR3 DNA follows: TGTGCCAGCAGTCCCAGGGGAGACACCGGGGAGCTGTTTTTT.

This clonotype was counted at least ten times. The genes are TRBV6-5 and TRBJ2-1, with 8 bases fitting TRBD2. Germline assignment: CDR1 MNHEY and CDR2 SVGAGI. The V and J ends lost 1 base and 4 bases, in that order; junction bases with no gene match: 24. This CDR3 is built from 22 residues. CDR3 region: CASSYFGIGPGASGPFYNEQFF. CDR3 DNA: TGTGCCAGCAGTTACTTTGGGATAGGACCGGGGGCTAGCGGGCCCTTTTACAATGAGCAGTTCTTC.

This clonotype was observed at least ten times. The V and J genes are TRBV6-2 or TRBV6-3 and TRBJ2-3; D may be TRBD1 or TRBD2 (5 bases each). The length of the CDR3 is 17 residues. Per germline, CDR1 MNHEY and CDR2 SVGEGT. Trimming removed 5 bases at V and 0 bases at J, with 18 bases between. The CDR3 reads CASSDLGVAGSTDTQYF. In DNA, the CDR3 is TGTGCCAGCAGTGACCTGGGGGTAGCAGGGAGCACAGATACGCAGTATTTT.

This clonotype showed up many times. The chain carries TRBV11-3 and TRBJ2-4; TRBD1 or TRBD2 may be the D gene (5 bases each). Germline CDR1 and CDR2: SGHNT and YENEEA. The CDR3 is 13 amino acids. Trimming left V 6 bases short and J 1 base short, with 7 bases between. The CDR3 DNA reads as TGTGCCAGCAGAGAGGGGGCCAAAAACATTCAGTACTTC. Protein sequence: CASREGAKNIQYF. Variable domain in full (rest from reference TRBV11-3 and TRBJ2-4): EAGVVQSPRYKIIEKKQPVAFWCNPISGHNTLYWYLQNLGQGPELLIRYENEEAVDDSQLPKDRFSAERLKGVDSTLKIQPAELGDSAVYLCASREGAKNIQYFGAGTRLSVL.

This clonotype is a singleton in its sample. The chain recombines TRBV6-6 with TRBJ2-7; D unresolved. The germline gives CDR1 MNHNY, CDR2 SVGAGI (reference sequence). This CDR3 comprises 12 residues. Deletions cut 6 bases from V and 0 bases from J, with 6 bases between. The CDR3 region is CASSHTSYEQYF. The CDR3 nucleotides read TGTGCCAGCAGCCATACCTCCTACGAGCAGTACTTC.

The table lists this clonotype with many counts. The V call is TRBV27, the J call TRBJ1-2, with 7 bases matching TRBD1. Germline CDR1 is MNHEY and CDR2 is SMNVEV (reference sequence). Trimming at V came to 3 bases and at J to 2 bases, leaving 3 bases not matched to a gene. The CDR3 length is 14 residues. The CDR3 sequence: CASSLTGLNYGYTF. The CDR3, as DNA: TGTGCCAGCAGTTTGACAGGGTTAAACTATGGCTACACCTTC.

In this sample, this clonotype turned up many times. This chain joins TRBV7-2 and TRBJ2-1; no firm D call. In germline, CDR1 is SGHTA, CDR2 FQGNSA. The V and J ends lost 1 base and 6 bases respectively, with 1 base between them. CDR3 size: 11 residues. The CDR3 protein is CASSLGNEQFF. CDR3 sequence (DNA): TGTGCCAGCAGCTTAGGCAATGAGCAGTTCTTC.